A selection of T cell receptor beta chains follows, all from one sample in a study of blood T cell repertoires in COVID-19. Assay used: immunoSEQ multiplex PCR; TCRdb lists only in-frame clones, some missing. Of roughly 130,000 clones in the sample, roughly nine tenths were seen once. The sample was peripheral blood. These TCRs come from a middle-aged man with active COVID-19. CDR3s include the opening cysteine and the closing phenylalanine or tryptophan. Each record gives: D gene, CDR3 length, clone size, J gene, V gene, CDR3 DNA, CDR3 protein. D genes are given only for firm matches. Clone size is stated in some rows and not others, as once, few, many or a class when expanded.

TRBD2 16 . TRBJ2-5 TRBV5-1 TGCGCCAGCAGCTTGGCTACTAGCGGGAGAGGGGAGACCCAGTACTTC CASSLATSGRGETQYF
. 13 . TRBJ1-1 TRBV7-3 TGTGCCAGCAGCTTGGGCGGAGGAACTGAAGCTTTCTTT CASSLGGGTEAFF
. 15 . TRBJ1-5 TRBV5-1 TGCGCCAGCAGCTTTTCGGGGAGCCCCAATCAGCCCCAGCATTTT CASSFSGSPNQPQHF
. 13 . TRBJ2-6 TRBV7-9 TGTGCCAGCAGCCTAACCGGGGCCAACGTCCTGACTTTC CASSLTGANVLTF
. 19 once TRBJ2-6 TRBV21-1 TGTGCCAGCAGCAAAGTGAAACGATACAGGGTCTCTGGGGCCAACGTCCTGACTTTC CASSKVKRYRVSGANVLTF
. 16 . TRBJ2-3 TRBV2 TGTGCCAGCAGTCCGCTGACTAGTTTGAGGACAGATACGCAGTATTTT CASSPLTSLRTDTQYF
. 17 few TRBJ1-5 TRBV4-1 TGCGCCAGCAGCCAAGAGAGTGTCCTGTATAGCAATCAGCCCCAGCATTTT CASSQESVLYSNQPQHF
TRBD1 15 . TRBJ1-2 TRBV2 TGTGCCAGCAGTGCATATTCCGGGACAGGGAAAGGCTACACCTTC CASSAYSGTGKGYTF
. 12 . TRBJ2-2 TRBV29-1 TGCAGCGTTGATGCGGGTTCCGGGGAGCTGTTTTTT CSVDAGSGELFF
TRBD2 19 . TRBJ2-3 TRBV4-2 TGTGCCAGCAGCCAAAGGGAAAGAGGAGGCGGGGGAAGCACAGATACGCAGTATTTT CASSQRERGGGGSTDTQYF
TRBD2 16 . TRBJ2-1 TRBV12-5 TGTGCTAGTGGTTTGGGACTAGCGGGGAACTACAATGAGCAGTTCTTC CASGLGLAGNYNEQFF
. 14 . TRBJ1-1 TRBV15 TGTGCCACCAGCAGAGATGCAGACTACACTGAAGCTTTCTTT CATSRDADYTEAFF
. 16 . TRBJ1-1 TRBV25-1 TGTGCCAGCAGTGAGTTCGGCTCCCGTGGAGGGACTGAAGCTTTCTTT CASSEFGSRGGTEAFF
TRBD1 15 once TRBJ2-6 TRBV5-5 TGTGCCAGCAGCTTAACAGGGGCTGGGGCCAACGTCCTGACTTTC CASSLTGAGANVLTF
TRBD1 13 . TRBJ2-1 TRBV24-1 TGTGCCACCAGTGAGTTGAGGGGGACAGGTCAGTTCTTC CATSELRGTGQFF
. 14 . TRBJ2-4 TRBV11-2 TGTGCCAGCAGCACCCCCCCTACTGAACCAATTCAGTACTTC CASSTPPTEPIQYF
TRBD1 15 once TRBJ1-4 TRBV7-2 TGTGCCAGCAGCCTTGGACAGGGAACTAATGAAAAACTGTTTTTT CASSLGQGTNEKLFF
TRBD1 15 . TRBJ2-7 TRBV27 TGTGCCACCGCACGGGCGACAGGGGGTTTCGCCGAGCAGTACTTC CATARATGGFAEQYF
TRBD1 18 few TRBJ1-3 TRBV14 TGTGCCAGCAGCCAAGGGAGGGGACAGACCCTCTCTGGAAACACCATATATTTT CASSQGRGQTLSGNTIYF
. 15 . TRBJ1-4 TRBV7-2 TGTGCCAGCAGCTTGGGGGACACGGGGGGTGAAAAACTGTTTTTT CASSLGDTGGEKLFF
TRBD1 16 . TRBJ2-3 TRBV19 TGTGCCAGTAGTAAAGGACAGGGTCTTAGCACAGATACGCAGTATTTT CASSKGQGLSTDTQYF
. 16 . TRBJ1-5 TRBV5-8 TGTGCCAGCAGCTTGAGTGTCGGGAAGGGAGCTCAGCCCCAGCATTTT CASSLSVGKGAQPQHF
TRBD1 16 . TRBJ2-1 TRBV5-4 TGTGCCAGCAGCCAAAATCCCGGGACAGGGGGCCTTGAGCAGTTCTTC CASSQNPGTGGLEQFF
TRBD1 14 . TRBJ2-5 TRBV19 TGTGCCAGTAGTAGGGACAGGGGTGGAGAGACCCAGTACTTC CASSRDRGGETQYF
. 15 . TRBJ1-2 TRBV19 TGTGCCAGTAGTACGTCTTCGAGGGAGAACTATGGCTACACCTTC CASSTSSRENYGYTF
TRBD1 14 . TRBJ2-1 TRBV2 TGTGCCAGCAGGACCGGGACAGGGCTCAATGAGCAGTTCTTC CASRTGTGLNEQFF